This TCR beta chain was found in a study of T-cell memory formation after mild COVID-19. TCRdb itself ran the 5' RACE reads through MiXCR, one entry per CDR3 protein. The sample gives around 200,000 distinct CDR3 sequences, approximately 17% of which show up once; approximately 4% is in the top ten. Germline loops: CDR1 SGHTA, CDR2 FQGNSA. The junction had 16 bases not matched to a gene; V was cut back by 5 bases and J by 1 base. The CDR3 is 18 amino acids. Comments on this clonotype: The antigen remains undetermined.

Study observations and caveats: Clones contracting across day 15 to 85 had a balanced CD4/CD8 profile; later expanding clones leaned CD4+.

V and J are TRBV7-2 and TRBJ2-5; TRBD1 matches at 7 bases. Material for sequencing was PBMCs or a T cell subset sorted from them (not recorded which). The clonotype originates from a man aged 18 to 29 who had mild COVID-19 (a few samples of this study predate the infection). Cell type and time point are not known. The CDR3 bases are TGTGCCAGCAGCGGCCCCGTTCGCAACACAGGGGTCCAAGAGACCCAGTACTTC. It translates to CASSGPVRNTGVQETQYF.